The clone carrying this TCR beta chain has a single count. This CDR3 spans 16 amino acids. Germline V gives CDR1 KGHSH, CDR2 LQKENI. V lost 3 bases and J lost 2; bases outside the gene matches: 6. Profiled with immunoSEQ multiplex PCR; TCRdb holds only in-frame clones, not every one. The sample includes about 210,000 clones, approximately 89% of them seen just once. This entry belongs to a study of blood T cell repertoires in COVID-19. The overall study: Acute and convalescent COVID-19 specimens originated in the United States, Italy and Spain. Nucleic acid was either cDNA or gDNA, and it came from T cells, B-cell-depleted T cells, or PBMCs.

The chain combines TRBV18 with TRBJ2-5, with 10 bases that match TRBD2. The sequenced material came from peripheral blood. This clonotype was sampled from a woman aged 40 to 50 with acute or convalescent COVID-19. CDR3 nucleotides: TGTGCCAGCTCACCCCCTGGGACTAGCGTTCAAGAGACCCAGTACTTC. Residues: CASSPPGTSVQETQYF.